Below are 21 T cell receptor beta chains sequenced from a single sample in a study of blood T cell repertoires in COVID-19. Produced via immunoSEQ multiplex PCR; TCRdb's table is partial and in-frame only. Counted here are 150,000 to 200,000 clones, more than 80% occurring once; the ten biggest clones make up approximately 11%. Sequencing used peripheral blood. The source is a human donor in a cohort sampled during active COVID-19.

V is TRBV19 and J is TRBJ1-1; TRBD1 might be the D (5 bases). The CDR3 length is 17 residues. V lost 3 bases to trimming and J lost 1 base, with 18 bases between them. CDR1 and CDR2 from the germline V gene are LNHDA and SQIVND (reference sequence). This CDR3 is CASSITRWGTRNTEAFF. Here the CDR3 DNA reads TGTGCCAGTAGTATTACTCGCTGGGGCACCAGGAACACTGAAGCTTTCTTT.

This clone appeared a single time. The chain combines TRBV27 with TRBJ2-2; TRBD1 might be the D (6 bases). Germline-derived CDR1 and CDR2 are MNHEY and SMNVEV (reference sequence). The CDR3 has 17 amino acids. Trimming took off 5 bases at V and 0 bases at J, with 16 bases between the two ends. The CDR3 DNA is TGTGCCAGCAGTCTCCTCTCGACAGGAACGAACACCGGGGAGCTGTTTTTT. Translating it yields CASSLLSTGTNTGELFF.

The chain links TRBV24-1 to TRBJ1-5; 9 positions agree with TRBD1. CDR3 length: 15 amino acids. V was clipped by 4 bases and J by 7 bases; unmatched bases: 7. CDR1 is KGHDR and CDR2 is SFDVKD in the germline V gene. CDR3 sequence reads: CATSDTGGGRQPQHF. The CDR3 DNA is TGTGCCACCAGTGACACAGGGGGCGGACGACAGCCCCAGCATTTT.

The chain recombines TRBV6-5 with TRBJ1-1; D not certain. Trimming removed 7 bases at V and 0 bases at J, with 9 bases between. Per germline, CDR1 MNHEY and CDR2 SVGAGI. CDR3 size: 13 residues. In DNA form, the CDR3 reads TGTGCCAGCACTAGTTTGGTGAACACTGAAGCTTTCTTT. Its translation: CASTSLVNTEAFF.

The V call is TRBV14, the J call TRBJ1-1; no definite D call. The CDR3 has 12 amino acids. CDR1 is SGHDN and CDR2 is FVKESK in the germline V gene. Trimming took off 2 bases at V and 5 bases at J, with 6 bases between the two ends. The CDR3 spells CASSQRETEAFF. The CDR3 region has the DNA TGTGCCAGCAGCCAAAGGGAGACTGAAGCTTTCTTT.

The chain couples TRBV7-8 to TRBJ2-7, with 8 nucleotides matching TRBD1. The trim removed 5 bases at V and 6 bases at J, leaving 15 bases unmatched. The CDR3 length is 16 residues. Looked up from germline, CDR1 is SGHVS and CDR2 is FQNEAQ. CDR3 coding DNA: TGTGCCAGCAGCCCGATCGGGGACAGGCGGTTGAGCGAGCAGTACTTC. Translated, it gives CASSPIGDRRLSEQYF.

This chain connects TRBV9 to TRBJ2-5; TRBD2 matches 14 bases. The germline CDR1 and CDR2 sequences are SGDLS and YYNGEE. The CDR3 runs 16 residues. The ends lost 3 bases at V and 4 bases at J; junction bases unmatched: 5. The CDR3 loop reads CASSATSGGAGETQYF. CDR3 in DNA: TGTGCCAGCAGCGCGACTAGCGGGGGGGCGGGAGAGACCCAGTACTTC.

The chain employs TRBV10-2 and TRBJ1-3; TRBD1 might be the D (6 bases). CDR3 length equals 11 residues. V lost 8 bases to trimming and J lost 9 bases, with 11 bases between them. Germline CDR1 reads WSHSY; CDR2 reads SAAADI. CDR3 coding DNA: TGCGCCAGCGGGGGACAAGGCACCATATATTTT. It encodes CASGGQGTIYF.

In this sample, this clone turned up once. The chain carries TRBV3-1 (or the pseudogene TRBV3-2) and TRBJ1-2; D unresolved. V was shortened by 0 bases and J by 12 bases, with 20 bases between the two germline ends. This CDR3 is 15 amino acids long. Germline CDR1 and CDR2: LGHDT and YNNKEL (reference sequence). The CDR3 sequence: CASSQEEQALSDNTF. CDR3 sequence (DNA): TGTGCCAGCAGCCAAGAAGAGCAGGCCTTGTCGGATAACACCTTC.

This chain uses TRBV2 with TRBJ1-2; D is ambiguous. Deletions cut 0 bases from V and 8 bases from J, with 13 bases between. CDR3 size: 14 residues. Germline V CDR1 and CDR2: SNHLY, FYNNEI. CDR3 sequence (DNA): TGTGCCAGCAGTGAAGCGCATTTCAGCGGCGGCTACACCTTC. This codes for CASSEAHFSGGYTF. The full variable domain, with the rest looked up from reference TRBV2 and TRBJ1-2, is EPEVTQTPSHQVTQMGQEVILRCVPISNHLYFYWYRQILGQKVEFLVSFYNNEISEKSEIFDDQFSVERPDGSNFTLKIRSTKLEDSAMYFCASSEAHFSGGYTFGSGTRLTVV.

The rearrangement links TRBV29-1 to TRBJ1-5; 8 bases fit TRBD1. Germline CDR1 reads SQVTM; CDR2 reads ANQGSEA. The CDR3 has 13 amino acids. After removal of 4 bases from V and 1 base from J, the junction contained 0 bases not matched to a gene. CDR3 coding DNA: TGCAGCGTTGGGACAGGGAGCAATCAGCCCCAGCATTTT. It specifies CSVGTGSNQPQHF.

The chain is built from TRBV4-3 and TRBJ2-1; 9 positions agree with TRBD2. The germline CDR1 and CDR2 sequences are LGHNA and YSLEER. The CDR3 has 15 residues. J gave up 5 bases and V 4 bases, and 6 bases lay outside the gene matches. CDR3 coding DNA: TGCGCCAGCAGCCGCGGGGTAGCGGGGGACAATGAGCAGTTCTTC. Encoded protein: CASSRGVAGDNEQFF.

In this sample, this clone turned up once. This chain links TRBV6-6 with TRBJ2-2, with TRBD1 as a possible D gene (6 bases). Per germline, CDR1 MNHNY and CDR2 SVGAGI (reference sequence). This CDR3 has 16 residues. V lost 5 bases to trimming and J lost 0 bases, with 13 bases between them. For the CDR3, the DNA is TGTGCCAGCAGTACCCCGGGACATGCGAACACCGGGGAGCTGTTTTTT. Translation gives CASSTPGHANTGELFF.

This clone has only one observation. The V gene is TRBV27, the J gene TRBJ1-5, with 7 nucleotides matching TRBD1. Germline lookup yields CDR1 MNHEY and CDR2 SMNVEV (reference sequence). The trim removed 2 bases at V and 6 bases at J, leaving 4 bases unmatched. The CDR3 is made up of 14 amino acids. In DNA form, the CDR3 reads TGTGCCAGCAGTTTAGGCAGGGGGGTTCAGCCCCAGCATTTT. This codes for CASSLGRGVQPQHF.

The rearrangement uses TRBV27 and TRBJ1-2; tentative D call: TRBD1 (6 bases). The CDR3 is made up of 15 amino acids. Trimming removed 3 bases from V and 0 bases from J, with 11 bases in between. The V gene's germline CDR1 is MNHEY and CDR2 SMNVEV (reference sequence). CDR3 amino acids: CASSLGGPPNYGYTF. The CDR3 DNA reads as TGTGCCAGCAGTTTGGGGGGGCCGCCTAACTATGGCTACACCTTC.

The V call is TRBV19, the J call TRBJ1-6; D gene uncertain. This CDR3 spans 16 amino acids. CDR1 is LNHDA, CDR2 SQIVND, per germline (reference sequence). The V end was cut by 3 bases, the J end by 4 bases, with 13 bases between. CDR3 sequence (DNA): TGTGCCAGTAGTATCCCAGAGGAGCGGTATAATTCACCCCTCCACTTT. Translation gives CASSIPEERYNSPLHF.

To note about this clone: At one end, the junction sequence differs from germline, possibly due to a read error. The gene calls are TRBV7-9 and TRBJ2-7; 7 positions match TRBD1. Looked up from germline, CDR1 is SEHNR and CDR2 is FQNEAQ (reference sequence). The CDR3 sequence is 16 residues long. The CDR3 DNA follows: TGTGCCAGCAGCTGTGGACAGGACGATTACGAGCAGTTATTCCCCTTC. This sequence encodes CASSCGQDDYEQLFPF.

The chain employs TRBV19 and TRBJ2-7; no clear D. V was pared by 1 base and J by 6 bases, with 4 bases between. The CDR3 runs to 11 residues. Germline lookup yields CDR1 LNHDA and CDR2 SQIVND (reference sequence). The CDR3 loop is CASSIASEQYF. DNA for the CDR3: TGTGCCAGTAGTATAGCCAGCGAGCAGTACTTC. The whole variable domain, remainder taken from reference TRBV19 and TRBJ2-7, is DGGITQSPKYLFRKEGQNVTLSCEQNLNHDAMYWYRQDPGQGLRLIYYSQIVNDFQKGDIAEGYSVSREKKESFPLTVTSAQKNPTAFYLCASSIASEQYFGPGTRLTVT.

The rearrangement joins TRBV19 to TRBJ1-4, with 7 positions matching TRBD1. The V and J ends lost 5 bases and 5 bases, in that order; junction bases with no gene match: 8. The CDR3 consists of 15 residues. Looked up from germline, CDR1 is LNHDA and CDR2 is SQIVND (reference sequence). CDR3 DNA: TGTGCCAGTAGTCCACAGGGGTCTCGAAATGAAAAACTGTTTTTT. As protein: CASSPQGSRNEKLFF. Filled out from reference TRBV19 and TRBJ1-4, the complete variable domain reads DGGITQSPKYLFRKEGQNVTLSCEQNLNHDAMYWYRQDPGQGLRLIYYSQIVNDFQKGDIAEGYSVSREKKESFPLTVTSAQKNPTAFYLCASSPQGSRNEKLFFGSGTQLSVL.

The V and J genes are TRBV19 and TRBJ2-1, with no clear D. V was cut by 2 bases and J by 1 base, with 6 bases left in between. From germline, CDR1 is LNHDA and CDR2 SQIVND (reference sequence). The CDR3 covers 14 residues. The CDR3 DNA follows: TGTGCCAGTAGTATAACTCGTTCCTACAATGAGCAGTTCTTC. It encodes CASSITRSYNEQFF. The variable domain in full, with the rest retrieved from reference TRBV19 and TRBJ2-1, is DGGITQSPKYLFRKEGQNVTLSCEQNLNHDAMYWYRQDPGQGLRLIYYSQIVNDFQKGDIAEGYSVSREKKESFPLTVTSAQKNPTAFYLCASSITRSYNEQFFGPGTRLTVL.

Only one count was recorded for this clone. The chain has TRBV4-3 and TRBJ2-7, with D possibly matching TRBD2 (7 bases). The CDR3 covers 13 residues. V was shortened by 3 bases and J by 2 bases, with 8 bases between the two germline ends. Germline V gene data show CDR1 as LGHNA and CDR2 as YSLEER. CDR3 bases: TGCGCCAGCAGCCACGGGGGGCCCTACGAGCAGTACTTC. Residues: CASSHGGPYEQYF.